The 27 T cell receptor beta chains below all came from one sample that was sequenced in a study of T cell changes during pregnancy in multiple sclerosis (dated by TCRdb to the late 2010s). The method behind the library was the immunoSEQ multiplex PCR assay. TCRdb took over this immuneACCESS table, retaining in-frame rearrangements with V and J assigned. Such tables are incomplete; in checked studies, under half of the missing clones stem from an unresolved V gene, and the remainder is unexplained. The sample table records 75,000 to 95,000 clones; about 92% of these occur just once. Roughly 1.4% of the sample is held by the ten biggest clonotypes. Source: peripheral blood, taken in the first trimester of pregnancy. Receptors originate from a female donor with multiple sclerosis, enrolled in a pregnancy study.

The chain carries TRBV7-6 and TRBJ2-1; TRBD2 matches at 9 bases. Trimming cost V 5 bases and J 8 bases; bases outside gene matches: 4. This CDR3 is 13 amino acids long. Germline V CDR1 and CDR2: SGHVS, FNYEAQ. The DNA for the CDR3 is TGTGCCAGCAGCCCGGGACTAGCTGATGAGCAGTTCTTC. Protein: CASSPGLADEQFF.

The chain carries TRBV10-2 and TRBJ1-2; the D gene is possibly TRBD1 (5 bases). CDR3 length equals 18 residues. From germline, CDR1 is WSHSY and CDR2 SAAADI. Trimming cost V 2 bases and J 3 bases, with 22 bases left between them. Here the CDR3 DNA reads TGCGCCAGCAGTGAGACAAGGGGACTATCGGGACCGCACTATGGCTACACCTTC. As protein: CASSETRGLSGPHYGYTF.

The chain recombines TRBV9 with TRBJ1-3, with a possible D match to TRBD1 (6 bases). The CDR3 contains 18 residues. Germline values: CDR1 SGDLS, CDR2 YYNGEE. V lost 3 bases and J lost 0, with 19 bases in between. CDR3 DNA: TGTGCCAGCAGCGAGCGGGGTGGGGGGGCATACTCTGGAAACACCATATATTTT. It specifies CASSERGGGAYSGNTIYF.

The V call is TRBV29-1, the J call TRBJ2-7; weak D call: TRBD1 (5 bases). Germline V gives CDR1 SQVTM, CDR2 ANQGSEA. The CDR3 has 13 residues. CDR3 amino acids: CSAKDIYSYEQYF. CDR3 in DNA: TGCAGTGCCAAGGACATTTATTCCTACGAGCAGTACTTC.

There are a few counts of this clone. This chain uses TRBV2 with TRBJ1-5; D is undetermined. The CDR3 contains 14 residues. The V gene lost 1 base and the J gene lost 3 bases, with 7 bases spanning the gap. Germline CDR1 reads SNHLY; CDR2 reads FYNNEI. The CDR3 coding sequence is TGTGCCAGCAGTGAAGGTCAGGTCAATCAGCCCCAGCATTTT. Protein product: CASSEGQVNQPQHF.

The chain couples TRBV5-4 to TRBJ2-4; D is perhaps TRBD1 (5 bases). The V gene's germline CDR1 is SGHNT and CDR2 YYREEE (reference sequence). V gave up 4 bases and J gave up 3 bases, with 11 bases separating them. The CDR3 extends over 14 amino acids. The CDR3 DNA reads as TGTGCCAGCAGCACCAGGACAAGCAAAAACATTCAGTACTTC. Its protein is CASSTRTSKNIQYF.

The rearrangement joins TRBV10-3 to TRBJ2-7; TRBD2 is a possible D gene (6 bases). The ends were cut back, 4 bases at V and 4 bases at J, with 11 bases in the middle. This CDR3 contains 13 residues. The germline V gene has CDR1 ENHRY and CDR2 SYGVKD. CDR3 loop: CAISVGGDYEQYF. The DNA for the CDR3 is TGTGCCATCAGTGTGGGCGGGGATTACGAGCAGTACTTC.

The chain combines TRBV7-9 with TRBJ1-2; tentative D call: TRBD1 (6 bases). The CDR3 loop spans 15 amino acids. Deletions cut 2 bases from V and 8 bases from J, with 18 bases between. Germline loops: CDR1 SEHNR, CDR2 FQNEAQ (reference sequence). The CDR3 DNA sequence: TGTGCCAGCAGCTTAAAGCCCGACAGGCTGTCAGGCTACACCTTC. Encoded protein: CASSLKPDRLSGYTF.

The chain has TRBV5-6 and TRBJ2-3; D is unclear. Trimming removed 5 bases from V and 2 bases from J, with 9 bases in between. The CDR3 loop spans 13 amino acids. The germline V gene has CDR1 SGHDT and CDR2 YYEEEE. CDR3 nucleotides: TGTGCCAGCAGTTCCCCTTACACAGATACGCAGTATTTT. This sequence encodes CASSSPYTDTQYF.

The rearrangement links TRBV28 to TRBJ1-2; D ambiguous. Germline V gene data show CDR1 as MDHEN and CDR2 as SYDVKM. V shed 5 bases and J shed 2 bases, with 9 bases lying between them. CDR3 length: 13 residues. In nucleotides, the CDR3 is TGTGCCAGCAGTCCCCGGGAGAACTATGGCTACACCTTC. This sequence encodes CASSPRENYGYTF.

The chain combines TRBV27 with TRBJ2-1; D may be TRBD2 (5 bases). V was shortened by 7 bases and J by 7 bases, with 17 bases between the two germline ends. This CDR3 has 14 amino acids. The germline V gene encodes CDR1 MNHEY and CDR2 SMNVEV (reference sequence). CDR3 in amino acids: CASTPRGVGNEQFF. The CDR3 DNA reads TGTGCCAGCACCCCCCGGGGAGTAGGGAATGAGCAGTTCTTC.

This chain links TRBV7-8 with TRBJ2-3; 13 bases align to TRBD2. CDR1 SGHVS and CDR2 FQNEAQ come from the germline V gene. The CDR3 has 14 amino acids. After removal of 5 bases from V and 8 bases from J, the junction contained 4 bases not matched to a gene. CDR3 sequence: CASSALAGGRTQYF. The CDR3, as DNA: TGTGCCAGCAGCGCACTAGCGGGAGGGCGTACGCAGTATTTT.

This sequence joins TRBV7-2 and TRBJ2-5, with unresolved D. The germline V and J ends were trimmed by 2 bases and 5 bases, with 12 bases remaining between them. Germline V gene sequence: CDR1 SGHTA, CDR2 FQGNSA. The CDR3 contains 14 residues. The CDR3 DNA reads TGTGCCAGCAGCTTACTCCAATTCGGTGAGACCCAGTACTTC. This codes for CASSLLQFGETQYF.

The chain uses TRBV9 and TRBJ1-1, with TRBD1 identical over 7 bases. CDR1 and CDR2 from the germline V gene are SGDLS and YYNGEE. The CDR3 contains 14 residues. The ends lost 3 bases at V and 7 bases at J; junction bases unmatched: 9. CDR3 bases: TGTGCCAGCAGCGGACCACAGGGGATCGGTGAAGCTTTCTTT. Amino acids: CASSGPQGIGEAFF.

A single count supports this clone. The chain links TRBV11-1 to TRBJ2-5, with D unresolved. The V gene lost 2 bases and the J gene lost 7 bases, with 5 bases spanning the gap. Germline CDR1 and CDR2: SGHAT and FQDESV (reference sequence). The CDR3 length is 11 residues. CDR3 residues: CASSLSGTQYF. For the CDR3, the DNA is TGTGCCAGCAGCTTATCGGGGACCCAGTACTTC.

This clone was recorded only once. The chain uses TRBV30 and TRBJ2-5, with 10 bases that match TRBD2. The junction had 6 bases not matched to a gene; V was cut back by 1 base and J by 4 bases. Germline CDR1 GTSNPN, CDR2 SVGIG (reference sequence). The CDR3 covers 15 residues. CDR3 region: CAWSGTGLARETQYF. CDR3 bases: TGTGCCTGGAGTGGGACGGGACTAGCGAGAGAGACCCAGTACTTC.

The chain combines TRBV6-5 with TRBJ1-4; 7 bases are shared with TRBD1. From germline, CDR1 is MNHEY and CDR2 SVGAGI. After removal of 4 bases from V and 3 bases from J, the junction contained 8 bases not matched to a gene. This CDR3 comprises 16 residues. In DNA, the CDR3 is TGTGCCAGCAGTTCAAGAGGGGGCTTTGCTAATGAAAAACTGTTTTTT. It yields the protein CASSSRGGFANEKLFF.

The rearrangement links TRBV11-2 to TRBJ2-2; TRBD2 is a possible D gene (5 bases). Looked up from germline, CDR1 is SGHAT and CDR2 is FQNNGV. Between the trimmed V and J ends, which lost 5 bases and 4 bases, there was a span of 20 bases. The CDR3 has 17 residues. As DNA, the CDR3 is TGTGCCAGCAGCCGCTTACGAGGGAGCACAGTCACCGGGGAGCTGTTTTTT. This gives the protein CASSRLRGSTVTGELFF.

The chain carries TRBV18 and TRBJ1-1, with a possible D match to TRBD1 (6 bases). Germline loops: CDR1 KGHSH, CDR2 LQKENI. CDR3 length equals 17 residues. Trimming stripped 2 bases from V and 3 bases from J, with 19 bases between. The CDR3 is CASSPNQGSGSDTEAFF. DNA of the CDR3: TGTGCCAGCTCACCAAATCAGGGGTCGGGATCAGACACTGAAGCTTTCTTT.

V usage is TRBV19 and J usage is TRBJ2-2; 8 nucleotides match TRBD1. The V segment lost 6 bases and the J segment 4 bases; nucleotides outside the gene matches: 16. The CDR3 spans 18 residues. The germline V gene encodes CDR1 LNHDA and CDR2 SQIVND (reference sequence). The CDR3: CASRSGTGGVRPTGELFF. In DNA form, the CDR3 reads TGTGCCAGTAGATCCGGGACAGGAGGGGTGCGACCCACCGGGGAGCTGTTTTTT.

V and J are TRBV6-4 and TRBJ1-2; 7 bases map to TRBD1. J lost 6 bases, V lost 4 bases, and 8 bases had no gene match. The germline gives CDR1 MRHNA, CDR2 SNTAGT. The CDR3 runs 14 residues. CDR3 bases: TGTGCCAGCAGTGGAGTAGGTACAGGGGATGGCTACACCTTC. Its translation: CASSGVGTGDGYTF.

This chain connects TRBV5-1 to TRBJ2-3, with 7 bases identical to TRBD2. V shed 0 bases, J shed 2 bases, and the junction held 9 bases outside the gene matches. This CDR3 comprises 17 residues. Germline V CDR1 and CDR2: SGHRS, YFSETQ. The CDR3 is CASSLVLADGDTDTQYF. The CDR3 region has the DNA TGCGCCAGCAGCTTGGTTCTAGCGGATGGGGACACAGATACGCAGTATTTT.

The gene calls are TRBV5-6 and TRBJ1-1; D remains ambiguous. CDR1 is SGHDT and CDR2 is YYEEEE in the germline V gene. The V end was cut by 0 bases, the J end by 1 base, with 7 bases between. The CDR3 spans 14 residues. The CDR3 sequence: CASSLAHRNTEAFF. The CDR3 nucleotides read TGTGCCAGCAGCTTGGCCCACAGGAACACTGAAGCTTTCTTT.

The rearrangement links TRBV2 to TRBJ1-1, with a tentative D call TRBD1 (6 bases). The CDR3 contains 14 residues. V was trimmed by 3 bases and J by 1 base, leaving 9 bases between them. The V gene's germline CDR1 is SNHLY and CDR2 FYNNEI. The CDR3 DNA reads as TGTGCCAGCAGTGAGTGGGGGCGGAACACTGAAGCTTTCTTT. Amino acids: CASSEWGRNTEAFF.

The rearrangement joins TRBV5-1 to TRBJ2-2; 9 nucleotides align to TRBD2. Unmatched junction bases numbered 9, after V lost 4 bases and J lost 5 bases. The CDR3 consists of 16 residues. CDR1 and CDR2 (germline): SGHRS, YFSETQ. CDR3 protein: CASSPEPAGGTGELFF. The CDR3 region has the DNA TGCGCCAGCAGCCCAGAGCCGGCGGGAGGGACCGGGGAGCTGTTTTTT. Full variable domain (outside the CDR3, taken from reference TRBV5-1 and TRBJ2-2): KAGVTQTPRYLIKTRGQQVTLSCSPISGHRSVSWYQQTPGQGLQFLFEYFSETQRNKGNFPGRFSGRQFSNSRSEMNVSTLELGDSALYLCASSPEPAGGTGELFFGEGSRLTVL.

The rearrangement uses TRBV4-1 and TRBJ2-2, with 7 nucleotides matching TRBD2. From germline, CDR1 is MGHRA and CDR2 YSYEKL. The CDR3 runs 15 residues. V dropped 4 bases and J dropped 4; count of bases not matched to a gene: 6. The CDR3, as DNA: TGCGCCAGCAGCCGTGGTAGCGGGTTCACCGGGGAGCTGTTTTTT. It encodes CASSRGSGFTGELFF.

The genes are TRBV5-1 and TRBJ1-1, with D tentatively TRBD1 (6 bases). The germline V gene has CDR1 SGHRS and CDR2 YFSETQ. The CDR3 covers 15 residues. The V end was cut by 0 bases, the J end by 4 bases, with 13 bases between. The CDR3 DNA is TGCGCCAGCAGCTTGGAGGTGGGGGCAGGCACTGAAGCTTTCTTT. Its protein product is CASSLEVGAGTEAFF.